The T cell receptor beta chain under discussion was sequenced for a study of cytomegalovirus exposure and HLA in healthy donors. The wider study: The Caucasian-associated ancestry cluster contained about 80% of the approximately 400 genotyped donors.

In the case of this clone: Antigen unknown.

General study results and limits: Reportedly, a later analysis found an Asian-associated ancestry cluster had fewer N-insertions than the roughly 670-donor mean.

The PCR contained 60 Vbeta and 13 Jbeta primers. Sequenced by immunoSEQ multiplex PCR; TCRdb stores in-frame clones only, minus some. Of under 200,000 clones in the sample, more than 75% were seen once. Sequencing was performed on PBMCs. The sequence was collected from a man in his forties or fifties in good health and CMV-seropositive.

CDR3 sequence (DNA): TGTGCCAGCGCACGACCCACCGGGACAGCCCACCCTGAAGCTTTCTTT. This gives the protein CASARPTGTAHPEAFF. This chain joins TRBV28 and TRBJ1-1; 7 bases align to TRBD1. The CDR3 has 16 residues. Germline CDR1 and CDR2: MDHEN and SYDVKM. The V segment lost 8 bases and the J segment 6 bases; nucleotides outside the gene matches: 18.